The source of this TCR beta chain is a study of T cell repertoires in cytomegalovirus infection. Study details: Both a matching HLA type and CMV infection were indicated by public TCR beta signatures. Study-wide results and caveats: Cumulative frequency (of public TCR beta family members) identified carriers of CMV plus the relevant HLA. HLA-C-restricted CMV-specific TCR beta clonotypes prevailed in the ex vivo response.

Trimming removed 3 bases at V and 12 bases at J, with 14 bases between. This CDR3 is 13 amino acids long. Germline values: CDR1 MNHEY, CDR2 SMNVEV (reference sequence). TCRdb recomputed calls from the reads with MiXCR, one row per CDR3 protein. The data show roughly 760,000 distinct CDR3 sequences, approximately 34% seen once. Comment on this clonotype: Its antigen remains unidentified. This could be a read error, since a much larger clone is one nucleotide away.

The source material was PBMCs. The receptor was isolated from a human donor in good health (CMV status not recorded). Some clones in this sample may be carry-over from other donors' samples. V usage is TRBV27 and J usage is TRBJ1-4; D possibly corresponds to TRBD1 (5 bases). CDR3 residues: CASSFAILGQLFF. CDR3 nucleotides: TGTGCCAGCAGTTTCGCGATCTTGGGACAACTGTTTTTT. Combining the CDR3 with reference TRBV27 and TRBJ1-4 gives the whole variable domain EAQVTQNPRYLITVTGKKLTVTCSQNMNHEYMSWYRQDPGLGLRQIYYSMNVEVTDKGDVPEGYKVSRKEKRNFPLILESPSPNQTSLYFCASSFAILGQLFFGSGTQLSVL.